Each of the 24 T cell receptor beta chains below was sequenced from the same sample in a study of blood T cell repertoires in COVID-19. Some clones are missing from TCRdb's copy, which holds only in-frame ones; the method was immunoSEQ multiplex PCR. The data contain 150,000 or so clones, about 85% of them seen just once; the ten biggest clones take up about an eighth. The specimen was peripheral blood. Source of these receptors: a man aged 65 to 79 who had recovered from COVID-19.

The CDR3 sequence: CASSLGQQKETQYF. The CDR3 DNA follows: TGCGCCAGCAGCTTAGGACAGCAGAAAGAGACCCAGTACTTC. The chain employs TRBV5-1 and TRBJ2-5; perhaps TRBD1 as D (6 bases). The ends were cut back, 2 bases at V and 3 bases at J, with 11 bases in the middle. Germline CDR1 reads SGHRS; CDR2 reads YFSETQ. The CDR3 runs to 14 residues.

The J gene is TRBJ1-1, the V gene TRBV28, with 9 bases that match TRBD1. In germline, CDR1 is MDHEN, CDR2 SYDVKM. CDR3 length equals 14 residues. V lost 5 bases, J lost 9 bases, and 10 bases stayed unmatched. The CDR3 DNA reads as TGTGCCAGCAGTGCCGGACAGGGGCCGGTGAAAGCTTTCTTT. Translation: CASSAGQGPVKAFF.

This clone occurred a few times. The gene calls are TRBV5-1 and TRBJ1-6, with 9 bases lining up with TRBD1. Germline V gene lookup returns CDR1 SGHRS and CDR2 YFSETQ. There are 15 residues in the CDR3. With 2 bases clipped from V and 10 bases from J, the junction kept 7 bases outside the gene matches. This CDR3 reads CASSFSGQGRSPLHF. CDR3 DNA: TGCGCCAGCAGCTTCTCCGGACAGGGGCGGTCACCCCTCCACTTT.

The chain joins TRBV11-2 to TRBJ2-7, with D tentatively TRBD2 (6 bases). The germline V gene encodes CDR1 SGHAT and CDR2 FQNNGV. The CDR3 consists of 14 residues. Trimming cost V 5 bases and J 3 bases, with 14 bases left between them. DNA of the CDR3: TGTGCCAGCAGCCTTCGGGGGTACGACTACGAGCAGTACTTC. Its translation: CASSLRGYDYEQYF.

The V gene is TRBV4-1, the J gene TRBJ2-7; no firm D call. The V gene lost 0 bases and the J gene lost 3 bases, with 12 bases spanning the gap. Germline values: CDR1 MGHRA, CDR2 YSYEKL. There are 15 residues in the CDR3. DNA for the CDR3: TGCGCCAGCAGCCAAGAGTGGCCCCAGAACTACGAGCAGTACTTC. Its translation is CASSQEWPQNYEQYF.

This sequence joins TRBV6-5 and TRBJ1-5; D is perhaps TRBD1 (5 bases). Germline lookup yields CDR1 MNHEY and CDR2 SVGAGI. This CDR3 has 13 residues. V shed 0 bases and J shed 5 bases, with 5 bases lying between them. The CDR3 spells CASSYSGDQPQHF. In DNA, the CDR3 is TGTGCCAGCAGTTACTCAGGGGATCAGCCCCAGCATTTT.

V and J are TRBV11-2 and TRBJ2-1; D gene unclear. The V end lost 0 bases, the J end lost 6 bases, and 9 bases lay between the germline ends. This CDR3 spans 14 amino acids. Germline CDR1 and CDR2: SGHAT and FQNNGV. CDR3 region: CASSLDITTNEQFF. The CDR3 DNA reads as TGTGCCAGCAGCTTAGATATAACTACCAATGAGCAGTTCTTC. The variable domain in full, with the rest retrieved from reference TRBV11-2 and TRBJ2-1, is EAGVAQSPRYKIIEKRQSVAFWCNPISGHATLYWYQQILGQGPKLLIQFQNNGVVDDSQLPKDRFSAERLKGVDSTLKIQPAKLEDSAVYLCASSLDITTNEQFFGPGTRLTVL.

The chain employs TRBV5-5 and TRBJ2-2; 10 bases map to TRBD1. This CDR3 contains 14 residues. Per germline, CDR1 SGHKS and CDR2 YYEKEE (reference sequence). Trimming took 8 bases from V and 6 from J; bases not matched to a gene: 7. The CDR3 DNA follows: TGTGCCAGTCAGACCGGGACAGGGGCCGGGGAGCTGTTTTTT. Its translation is CASQTGTGAGELFF.

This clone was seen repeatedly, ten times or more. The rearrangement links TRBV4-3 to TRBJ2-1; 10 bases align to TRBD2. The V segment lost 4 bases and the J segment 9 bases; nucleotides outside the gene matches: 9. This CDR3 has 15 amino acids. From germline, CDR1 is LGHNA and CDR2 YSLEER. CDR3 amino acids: CASSPGESGRVEQFF. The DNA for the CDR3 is TGCGCCAGCAGCCCCGGGGAGAGCGGGAGGGTTGAGCAGTTCTTC.

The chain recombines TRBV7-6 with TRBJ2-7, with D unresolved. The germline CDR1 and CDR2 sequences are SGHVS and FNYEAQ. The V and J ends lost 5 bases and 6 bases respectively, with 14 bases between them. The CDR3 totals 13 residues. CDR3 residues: CASSTDTYGEQYF. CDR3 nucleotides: TGTGCCAGCAGCACTGACACGTACGGCGAGCAGTACTTC.

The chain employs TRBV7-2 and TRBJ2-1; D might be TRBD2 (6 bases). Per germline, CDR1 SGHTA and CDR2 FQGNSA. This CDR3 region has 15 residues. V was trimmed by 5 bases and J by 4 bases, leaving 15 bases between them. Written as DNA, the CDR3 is TGTGCCAGCAGCCCCTTCCGGGCGGGGTACAATGAGCAGTTCTTC. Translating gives CASSPFRAGYNEQFF.

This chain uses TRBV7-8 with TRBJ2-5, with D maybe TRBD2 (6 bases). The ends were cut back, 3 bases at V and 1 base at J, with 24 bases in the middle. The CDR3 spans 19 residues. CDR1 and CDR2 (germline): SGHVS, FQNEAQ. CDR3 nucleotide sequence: TGTGCCAGCAGCTTCTTTAAGGGCGCCATAGGGGACTTCCAAGAGACCCAGTACTTC. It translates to CASSFFKGAIGDFQETQYF. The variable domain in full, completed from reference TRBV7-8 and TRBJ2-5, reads GAGVSQSPRYKVAKRGQDVALRCDPISGHVSLFWYQQALGQGPEFLTYFQNEAQLDKSGLPSDRFFAERPEGSVSTLKIQRTQQEDSAVYLCASSFFKGAIGDFQETQYFGPGTRLLVL.

The CDR3, as DNA: TGTGCCATCAGCCCAAACAGGGTCGGAAATCAGCCCCAGCATTTT. The encoded protein is CAISPNRVGNQPQHF. This rearrangement joins TRBV10-3 to TRBJ1-5; possible D gene TRBD1, 6 bases. There are 15 residues in the CDR3. Germline CDR1 and CDR2: ENHRY and SYGVKD. V dropped 6 bases and J dropped 4 bases, with 16 bases sitting between them.

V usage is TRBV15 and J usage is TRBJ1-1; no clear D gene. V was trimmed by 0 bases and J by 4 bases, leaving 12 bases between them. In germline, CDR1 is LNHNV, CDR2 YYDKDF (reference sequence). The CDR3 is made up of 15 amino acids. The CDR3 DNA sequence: TGTGCCACCAGCAGAGAGGGAGGGTCGGTCACTGAAGCTTTCTTT. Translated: CATSREGGSVTEAFF.

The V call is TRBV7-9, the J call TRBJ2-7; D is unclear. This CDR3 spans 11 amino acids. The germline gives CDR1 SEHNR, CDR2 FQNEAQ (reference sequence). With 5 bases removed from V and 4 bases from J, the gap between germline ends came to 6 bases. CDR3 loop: CASSQVYEQYF. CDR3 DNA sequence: TGTGCCAGCAGCCAGGTGTACGAGCAGTACTTC.

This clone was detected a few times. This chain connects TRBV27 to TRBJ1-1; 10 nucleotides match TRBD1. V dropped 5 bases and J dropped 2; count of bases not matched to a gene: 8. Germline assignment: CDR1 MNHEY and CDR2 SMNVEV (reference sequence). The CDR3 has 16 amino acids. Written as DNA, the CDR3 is TGTGCCAGCAGTCCCCTGACAGGGGGCATTAACACTGAAGCTTTCTTT. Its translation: CASSPLTGGINTEAFF.

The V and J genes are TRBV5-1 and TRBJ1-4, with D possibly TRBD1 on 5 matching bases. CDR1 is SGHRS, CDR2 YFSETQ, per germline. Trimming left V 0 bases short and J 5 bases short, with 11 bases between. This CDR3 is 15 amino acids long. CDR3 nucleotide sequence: TGCGCCAGCAGCTTGGGGTCCGGGGGGAATGAAAAACTGTTTTTT. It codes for CASSLGSGGNEKLFF.

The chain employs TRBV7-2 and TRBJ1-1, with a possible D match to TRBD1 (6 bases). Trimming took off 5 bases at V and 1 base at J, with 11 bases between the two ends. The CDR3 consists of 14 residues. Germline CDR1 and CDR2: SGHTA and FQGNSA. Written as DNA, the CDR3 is TGTGCCAGCAGCAAACAGGGCGAGAACACTGAAGCTTTCTTT. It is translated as CASSKQGENTEAFF.

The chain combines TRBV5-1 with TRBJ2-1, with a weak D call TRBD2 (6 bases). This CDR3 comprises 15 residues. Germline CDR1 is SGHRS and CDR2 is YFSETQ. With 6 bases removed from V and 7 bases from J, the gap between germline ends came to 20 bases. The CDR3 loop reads CASTPDPSGGNEQFF. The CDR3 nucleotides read TGCGCCAGCACCCCCGACCCGAGCGGAGGGAATGAGCAGTTCTTC.

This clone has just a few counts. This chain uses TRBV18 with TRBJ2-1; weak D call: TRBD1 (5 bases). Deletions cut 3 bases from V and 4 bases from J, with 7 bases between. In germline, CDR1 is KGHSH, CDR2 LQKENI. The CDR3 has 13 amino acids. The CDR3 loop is CASSPDRYNEQFF. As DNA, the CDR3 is TGTGCCAGCTCACCCGACAGATACAATGAGCAGTTCTTC.

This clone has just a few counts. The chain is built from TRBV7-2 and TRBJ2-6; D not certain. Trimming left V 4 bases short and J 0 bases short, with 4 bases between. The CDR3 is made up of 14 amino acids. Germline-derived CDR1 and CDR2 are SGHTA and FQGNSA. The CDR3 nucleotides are TGTGCCAGCAGCTCACACTCTGGGGCCAACGTCCTGACTTTC. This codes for CASSSHSGANVLTF. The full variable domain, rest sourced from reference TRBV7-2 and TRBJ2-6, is GAGVSQSPSNKVTEKGKDVELRCDPISGHTALYWYRQSLGQGLEFLIYFQGNSAPDKSGLPSDRFSAERTGGSVSTLTIQRTQQEDSAVYLCASSSHSGANVLTFGAGSRLTVL.

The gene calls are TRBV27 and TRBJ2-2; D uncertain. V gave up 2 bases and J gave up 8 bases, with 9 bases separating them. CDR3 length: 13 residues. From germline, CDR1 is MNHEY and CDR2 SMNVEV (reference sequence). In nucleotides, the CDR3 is TGTGCCAGCAGTTTAGGCAACGCTGGGGAGCTGTTTTTT. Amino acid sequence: CASSLGNAGELFF.

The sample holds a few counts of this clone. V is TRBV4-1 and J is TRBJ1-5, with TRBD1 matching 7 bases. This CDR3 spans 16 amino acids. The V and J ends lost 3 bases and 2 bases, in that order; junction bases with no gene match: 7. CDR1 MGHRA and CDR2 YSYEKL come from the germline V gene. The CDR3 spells CASSQTGTVGNQPQHF. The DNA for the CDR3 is TGCGCCAGCAGCCAGACCGGGACAGTCGGCAATCAGCCCCAGCATTTT.

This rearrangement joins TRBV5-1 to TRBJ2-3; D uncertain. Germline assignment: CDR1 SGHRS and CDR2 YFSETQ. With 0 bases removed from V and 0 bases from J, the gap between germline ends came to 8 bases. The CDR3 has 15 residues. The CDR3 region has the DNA TGCGCCAGCAGCTTGGACCCGGGTAGCACAGATACGCAGTATTTT. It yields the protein CASSLDPGSTDTQYF.